This T cell receptor (beta chain) emerged from a study of human thymus T cells. This table comes from immunoSEQ multiplex PCR, and its TCRdb copy is limited to in-frame clones, with some not included. The sample lists 40,000 to 55,000 clones; 94% were seen once. Trimming removed 5 bases from V and 8 bases from J, with 10 bases in between. CDR1 is MDHEN, CDR2 SYDVKM, per germline. CDR3 length: 13 residues. The source of this sequence is a boy younger than two with a congenital heart defect but otherwise immunologically healthy. Sequencing used blood. The gene calls are TRBV28 and TRBJ1-6, with D possibly TRBD1 on 6 matching bases. CDR3 sequence reads: CASSDYRDSPLHF. The CDR3 nucleotides read TGTGCCAGCAGTGACTACAGGGATTCACCCCTCCACTTT.